This TCR beta chain emerged from a study of memory CD4+ T cells and cytomegalovirus serostatus. Findings and caveats of the study: Of 150 to 200 reported CMV TCRbeta sequences, 65 to 85 were found in memory CD4+ repertoires. Repertoires predicted CMV serostatus with median bootstrapped AUC of around 0.96.

Repertoires were generated with immunoSEQ multiplex PCR, while TCRdb's copy carries only in-frame clones and drops some. The profile shows about 60,000 clones, approximately 77% of them singletons. This clone has only a few counts. Its antigen is unknown. Trimming took 1 base from V and 7 from J, leaving 7 bases between them. Germline lookup yields CDR1 GTSNPN and CDR2 SVGIG (reference sequence). CDR3 length: 11 residues. The sort gate was single viable CD3+CD4+CD8-CD45RO+ cells for memory CD4+ T cells. After thawing, CD4+ T cells were positively selected. Sequencing was performed on memory CD4+ T cells from blood. The rearrangement uses TRBV30 and TRBJ1-1; D unclear. This sequence originates from an adult in good health and CMV-seronegative. CDR3 nucleotides: TGTGCCTGGAGTGCAGGAAGTGAAGCTTTCTTT. Translating it yields CAWSAGSEAFF.